Described below is a single T cell receptor (beta chain) sequence and its context. The sample is drawn from a study of blood T cell repertoires in COVID-19. At the level of the study: Some COVID-19 samples were acute and others convalescent; all came from the United States, Italy and Spain.

The V and J ends lost 2 bases and 2 bases respectively, with 10 bases between them. The germline CDR1 and CDR2 sequences are MNHEY and SVGEGT. This CDR3 contains 14 residues. Some clones are missing from TCRdb's copy, which holds only in-frame ones; the method was immunoSEQ multiplex PCR. In the table there are under 200,000 clones, 70% to 90% of which are singletons. Input material: peripheral blood. J is TRBJ2-7 and V is TRBV6-2 or TRBV6-3, with D maybe TRBD1 (5 bases). The clonotype comes from a woman in her forties or fifties with COVID-19, enrolled during active disease. The CDR3 loop reads CASSYDRRTYEQYF. The CDR3 DNA sequence: TGTGCCAGCAGTTACGACAGACGAACCTACGAGCAGTACTTC.